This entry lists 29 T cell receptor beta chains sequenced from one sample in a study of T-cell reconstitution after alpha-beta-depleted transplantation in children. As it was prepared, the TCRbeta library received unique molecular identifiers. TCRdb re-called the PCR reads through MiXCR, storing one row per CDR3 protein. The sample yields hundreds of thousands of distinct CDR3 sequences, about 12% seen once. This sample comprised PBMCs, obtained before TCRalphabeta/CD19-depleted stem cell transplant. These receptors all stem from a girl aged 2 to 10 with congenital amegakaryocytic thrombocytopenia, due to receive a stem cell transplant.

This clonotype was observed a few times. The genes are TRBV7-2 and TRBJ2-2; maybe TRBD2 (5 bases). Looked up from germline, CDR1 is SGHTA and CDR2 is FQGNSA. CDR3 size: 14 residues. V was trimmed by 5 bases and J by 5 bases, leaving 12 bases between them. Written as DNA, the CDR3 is TGTGCCAGCAGCCGGGATAAACGTACCGGGGAGCTGTTTTTT. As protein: CASSRDKRTGELFF.

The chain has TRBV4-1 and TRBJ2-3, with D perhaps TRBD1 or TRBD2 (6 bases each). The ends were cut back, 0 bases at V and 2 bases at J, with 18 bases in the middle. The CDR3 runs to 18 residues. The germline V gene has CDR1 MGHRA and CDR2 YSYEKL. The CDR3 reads CASSQEGGRGGITDTQYF. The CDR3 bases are TGCGCCAGCAGCCAAGAGGGAGGTCGAGGGGGAATCACAGATACGCAGTATTTT.

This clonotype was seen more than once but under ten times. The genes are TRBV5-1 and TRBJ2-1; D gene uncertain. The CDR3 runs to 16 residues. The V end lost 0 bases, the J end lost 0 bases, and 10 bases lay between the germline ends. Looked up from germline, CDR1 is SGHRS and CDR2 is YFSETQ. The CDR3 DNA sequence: TGCGCCAGCAGCTTGGCCCTGACGGGCTCCTACAATGAGCAGTTCTTC. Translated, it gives CASSLALTGSYNEQFF.

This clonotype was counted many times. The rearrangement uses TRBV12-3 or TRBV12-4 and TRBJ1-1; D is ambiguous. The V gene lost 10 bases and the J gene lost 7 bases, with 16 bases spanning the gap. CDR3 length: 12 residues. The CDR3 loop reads CATTGGGDEAFF. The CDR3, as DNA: TGTGCCACCACGGGCGGCGGCGATGAAGCTTTCTTT.

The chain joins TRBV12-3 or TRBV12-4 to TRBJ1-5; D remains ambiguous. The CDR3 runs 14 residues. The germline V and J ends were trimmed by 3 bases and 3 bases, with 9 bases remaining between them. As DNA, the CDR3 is TGTGCCAGCAGTTTCGACGGTCCCAATCAGCCCCAGCATTTT. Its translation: CASSFDGPNQPQHF.

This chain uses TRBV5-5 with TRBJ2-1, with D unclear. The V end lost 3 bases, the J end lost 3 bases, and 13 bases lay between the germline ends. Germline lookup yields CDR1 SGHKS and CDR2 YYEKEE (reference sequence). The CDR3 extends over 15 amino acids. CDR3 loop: CASSSTAGRYNEQFF. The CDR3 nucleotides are TGTGCCAGCAGCTCAACCGCCGGCCGCTACAATGAGCAGTTCTTC.

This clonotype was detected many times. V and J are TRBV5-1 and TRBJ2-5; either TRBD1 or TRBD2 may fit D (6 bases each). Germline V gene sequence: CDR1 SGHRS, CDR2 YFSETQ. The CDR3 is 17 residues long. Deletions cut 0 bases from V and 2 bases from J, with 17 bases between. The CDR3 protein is CASSLAGAGRKQETQYF. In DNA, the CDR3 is TGCGCCAGCAGCTTGGCGGGGGCAGGGAGGAAGCAAGAGACCCAGTACTTC.

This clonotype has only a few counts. The CDR3 is CAWSGQGAVSQHF. CDR3 sequence (DNA): TGTGCCTGGAGCGGTCAGGGGGCTGTTTCCCAGCATTTT. The chain links TRBV30 to TRBJ1-5; 8 positions agree with TRBD1. Germline V gene sequence: CDR1 GTSNPN, CDR2 SVGIG (reference sequence). The CDR3 contains 13 residues. With 3 bases clipped from V and 11 bases from J, the junction kept 9 bases outside the gene matches.

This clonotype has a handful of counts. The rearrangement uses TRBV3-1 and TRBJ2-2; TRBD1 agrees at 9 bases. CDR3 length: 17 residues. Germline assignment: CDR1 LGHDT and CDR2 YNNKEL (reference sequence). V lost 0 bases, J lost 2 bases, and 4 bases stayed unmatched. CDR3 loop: CASSQDWGQGNTGELFF. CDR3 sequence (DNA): TGTGCCAGCAGCCAAGATTGGGGACAGGGAAACACCGGGGAGCTGTTTTTT. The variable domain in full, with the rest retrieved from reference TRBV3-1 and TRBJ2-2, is DTAVSQTPKYLVTQMGNDKSIKCEQNLGHDTMYWYKQDSKKFLKIMFSYNNKELIINETVPNRFSPKSPDKAHLNLHINSLELGDSAVYFCASSQDWGQGNTGELFFGEGSRLTVL.

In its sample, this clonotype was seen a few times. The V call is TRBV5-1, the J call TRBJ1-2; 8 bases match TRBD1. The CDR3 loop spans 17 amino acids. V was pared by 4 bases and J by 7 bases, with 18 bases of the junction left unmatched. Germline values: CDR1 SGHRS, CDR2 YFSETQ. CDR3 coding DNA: TGCGCCAGCAGCCGACATTTGGACAGGGCGGGCCTAAGTGGCTACACCTTC. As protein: CASSRHLDRAGLSGYTF.

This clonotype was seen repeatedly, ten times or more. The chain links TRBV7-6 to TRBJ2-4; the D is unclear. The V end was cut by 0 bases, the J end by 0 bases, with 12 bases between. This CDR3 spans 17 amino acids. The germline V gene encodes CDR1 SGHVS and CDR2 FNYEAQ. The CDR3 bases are TGTGCCAGCAGCTTAGCTCCTTTTAAGGGAGCCAAAAACATTCAGTACTTC. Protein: CASSLAPFKGAKNIQYF.

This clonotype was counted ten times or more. The CDR3 sequence: CASSRSSSFAYEQYF. DNA of the CDR3: TGTGCCAGCAGCCGTTCATCTAGTTTTGCCTACGAGCAGTACTTC. The V gene is TRBV12-3 or TRBV12-4, the J gene TRBJ2-7; D not resolved. Between the trimmed V and J ends, which lost 6 bases and 2 bases, there was a span of 17 bases. This CDR3 has 15 residues.

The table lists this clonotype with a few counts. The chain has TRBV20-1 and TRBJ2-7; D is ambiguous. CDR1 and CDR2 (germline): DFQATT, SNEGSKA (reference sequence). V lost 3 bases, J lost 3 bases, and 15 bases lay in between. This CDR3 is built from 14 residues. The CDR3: CSARNGDTNYEQYF. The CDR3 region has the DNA TGCAGTGCTAGGAACGGAGACACGAACTACGAGCAGTACTTC.

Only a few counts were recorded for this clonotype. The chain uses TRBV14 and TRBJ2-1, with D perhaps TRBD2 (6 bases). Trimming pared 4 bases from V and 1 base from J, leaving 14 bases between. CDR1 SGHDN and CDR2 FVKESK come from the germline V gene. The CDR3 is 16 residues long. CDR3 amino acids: CASSPTTGESYNEQFF. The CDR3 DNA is TGTGCCAGCAGCCCTACAACGGGAGAGTCCTACAATGAGCAGTTCTTC.

CDR3 sequence (DNA): TGTGCCAGCAGCCTATCATTGGGGGACCCTGAAGCTTTCTTT. Protein product: CASSLSLGDPEAFF. The chain couples TRBV7-9 to TRBJ1-1; tentatively, D is TRBD1 (5 bases). CDR1 and CDR2 (germline): SEHNR, FQNEAQ (reference sequence). The CDR3 sequence is 14 residues long. The V gene lost 5 bases and the J gene lost 6 bases, with 16 bases spanning the gap.

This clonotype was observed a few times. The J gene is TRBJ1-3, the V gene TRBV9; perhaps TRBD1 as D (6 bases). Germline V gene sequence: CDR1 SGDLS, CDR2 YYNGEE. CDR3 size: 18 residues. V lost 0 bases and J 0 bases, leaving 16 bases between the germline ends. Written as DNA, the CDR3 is TGTGCCAGCAGCGTAGAGTGGGGGCAGGCAAGCTCTGGAAACACCATATATTTT. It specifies CASSVEWGQASSGNTIYF.

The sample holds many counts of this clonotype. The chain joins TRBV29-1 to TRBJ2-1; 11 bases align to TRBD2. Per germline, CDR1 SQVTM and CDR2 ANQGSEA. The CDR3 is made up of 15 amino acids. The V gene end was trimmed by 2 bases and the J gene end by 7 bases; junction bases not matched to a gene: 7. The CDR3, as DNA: TGCAGCGTTGAATTTCCGACTAGCGGGATGAATGAGCAGTTCTTC. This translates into CSVEFPTSGMNEQFF.

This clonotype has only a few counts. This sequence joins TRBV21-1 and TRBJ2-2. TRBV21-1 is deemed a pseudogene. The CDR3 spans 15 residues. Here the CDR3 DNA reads TGTGCCAGCAGCACCCACTACACGAACACCGGGGAGCTGTTTTTT. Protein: CASSTHYTNTGELFF.

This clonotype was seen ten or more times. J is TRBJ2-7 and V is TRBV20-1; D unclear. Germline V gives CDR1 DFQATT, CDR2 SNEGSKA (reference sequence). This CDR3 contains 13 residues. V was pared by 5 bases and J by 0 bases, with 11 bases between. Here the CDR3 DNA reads TGCAGTGCTTTCCTTCCTAGCTCCTACGAGCAGTACTTC. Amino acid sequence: CSAFLPSSYEQYF.

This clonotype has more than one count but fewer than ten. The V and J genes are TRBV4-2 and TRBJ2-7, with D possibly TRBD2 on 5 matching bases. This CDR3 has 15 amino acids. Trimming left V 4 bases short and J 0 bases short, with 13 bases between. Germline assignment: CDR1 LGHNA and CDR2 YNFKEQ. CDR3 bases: TGTGCCAGCAGCCCTGAGCGGTTCGTCTCCTACGAGCAGTACTTC. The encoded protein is CASSPERFVSYEQYF.

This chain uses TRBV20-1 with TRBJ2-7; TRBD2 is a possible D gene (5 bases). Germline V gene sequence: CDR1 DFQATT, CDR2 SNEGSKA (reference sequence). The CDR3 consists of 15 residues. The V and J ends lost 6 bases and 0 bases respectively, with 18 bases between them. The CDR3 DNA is TGCAGTGCCGCAGGCCGAGAGGGAGCCTCCTACGAGCAGTACTTC. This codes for CSAAGREGASYEQYF.

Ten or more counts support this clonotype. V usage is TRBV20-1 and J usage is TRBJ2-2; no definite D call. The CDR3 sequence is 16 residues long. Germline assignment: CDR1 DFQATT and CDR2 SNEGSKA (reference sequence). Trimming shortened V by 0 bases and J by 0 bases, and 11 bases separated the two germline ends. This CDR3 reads CSAREGRAANTGELFF. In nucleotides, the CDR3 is TGCAGTGCTAGAGAAGGACGGGCTGCGAACACCGGGGAGCTGTTTTTT.

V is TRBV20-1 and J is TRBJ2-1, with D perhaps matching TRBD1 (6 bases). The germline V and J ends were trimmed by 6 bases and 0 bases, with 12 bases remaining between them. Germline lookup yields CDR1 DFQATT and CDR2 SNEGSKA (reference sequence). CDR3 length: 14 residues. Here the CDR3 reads CSAPPGASYNEQFF. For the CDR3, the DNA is TGCAGTGCCCCCCCAGGGGCCTCCTACAATGAGCAGTTCTTC.

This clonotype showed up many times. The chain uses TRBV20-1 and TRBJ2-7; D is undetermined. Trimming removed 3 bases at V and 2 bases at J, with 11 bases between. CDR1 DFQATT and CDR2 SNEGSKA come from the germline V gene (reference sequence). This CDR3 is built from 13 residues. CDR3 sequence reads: CSASPQTTYEQYF. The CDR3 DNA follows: TGCAGTGCTAGCCCCCAGACCACCTACGAGCAGTACTTC.

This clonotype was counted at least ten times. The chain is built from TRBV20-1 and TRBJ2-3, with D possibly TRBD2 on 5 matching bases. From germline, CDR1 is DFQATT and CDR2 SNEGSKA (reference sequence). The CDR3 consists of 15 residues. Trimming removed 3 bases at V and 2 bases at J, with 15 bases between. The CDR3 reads CSASDIAPYTDTQYF. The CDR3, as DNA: TGCAGTGCTAGTGACATAGCGCCTTACACAGATACGCAGTATTTT.

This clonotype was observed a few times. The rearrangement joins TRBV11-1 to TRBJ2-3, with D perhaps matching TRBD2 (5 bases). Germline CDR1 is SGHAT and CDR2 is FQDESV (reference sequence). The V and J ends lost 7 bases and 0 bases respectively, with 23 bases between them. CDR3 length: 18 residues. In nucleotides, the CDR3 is TGTGCCAGCAACCCCCCCGGGGAAAGCGGAGATAGCACAGATACGCAGTATTTT. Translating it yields CASNPPGESGDSTDTQYF.

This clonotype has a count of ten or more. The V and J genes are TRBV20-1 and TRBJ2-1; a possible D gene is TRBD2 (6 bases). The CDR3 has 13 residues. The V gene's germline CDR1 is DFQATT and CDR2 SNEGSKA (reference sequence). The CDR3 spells CSAPRETHNEQFF. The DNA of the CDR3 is TGCAGCGCCCCCCGGGAGACCCACAATGAGCAGTTCTTC.

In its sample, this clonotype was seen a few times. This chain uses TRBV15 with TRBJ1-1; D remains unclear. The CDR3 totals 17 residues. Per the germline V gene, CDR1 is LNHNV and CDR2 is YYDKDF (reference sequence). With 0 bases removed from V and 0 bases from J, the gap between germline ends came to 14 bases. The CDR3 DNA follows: TGTGCCACCAGCAGAGATTCCAACAGTCTTATGAACACTGAAGCTTTCTTT. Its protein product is CATSRDSNSLMNTEAFF.

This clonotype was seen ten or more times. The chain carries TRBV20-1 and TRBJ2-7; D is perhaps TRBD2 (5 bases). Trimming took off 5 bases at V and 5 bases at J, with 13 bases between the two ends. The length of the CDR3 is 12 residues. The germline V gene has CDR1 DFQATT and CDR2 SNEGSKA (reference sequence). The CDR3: CSAGLRRDEQYF. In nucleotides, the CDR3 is TGCAGTGCTGGCCTTAGGCGGGACGAGCAGTACTTC.